Listed here are 9 T cell receptor beta chains from one sample, sequenced in a study of control samples from healthy donors and cancer patients. Sequenced by immunoSEQ multiplex PCR; TCRdb stores in-frame clones only, minus some. Of 250,000 to 300,000 clones listed, over 75% were seen once; the top ten hold 10% to 15%. The sequencing sample was made of PBMCs. These receptors were taken from a woman in her fifties or sixties with lung cancer.

CDR3 coding DNA: TGTGCCAGCAGCCTTACCCAGGGGGGTTTTAACGAGCAGTACTTC. Protein: CASSLTQGGFNEQYF. The chain joins TRBV3-1 (or the pseudogene TRBV3-2) to TRBJ2-7; a weak D match, TRBD1 (7 bases). The ends were cut back, 4 bases at V and 5 bases at J, with 18 bases in the middle. Per germline, CDR1 LGHDT and CDR2 YNNKEL (reference sequence). The length of the CDR3 is 15 residues.

The chain links TRBV3-1 (or the pseudogene TRBV3-2) to TRBJ1-1; 7 bases map to TRBD1. This CDR3 is built from 14 residues. Germline lookup yields CDR1 LGHDT and CDR2 YNNKEL (reference sequence). Trimming at V came to 6 bases and at J to 1 base, leaving 5 bases not matched to a gene. The CDR3 here is CASRQGQPNTEAFF. The CDR3 region has the DNA TGTGCCAGCAGGCAGGGACAGCCGAACACTGAAGCTTTCTTT.

The chain uses TRBV4-1 and TRBJ1-2, with a tentative D call TRBD1 (5 bases). Trimming pared 1 base from V and 2 bases from J, leaving 11 bases between. This CDR3 is 15 amino acids long. Per germline, CDR1 MGHRA and CDR2 YSYEKL. The CDR3 loop reads CASSQGPTENYGYTF. The CDR3 nucleotides are TGCGCCAGCAGCCAAGGCCCGACAGAGAACTATGGCTACACCTTC.

V usage is TRBV9 and J usage is TRBJ2-3, with TRBD2 matching 10 bases. V was pared by 3 bases and J by 2 bases, with 6 bases of the junction left unmatched. CDR3 size: 16 residues. Per germline, CDR1 SGDLS and CDR2 YYNGEE. The CDR3 loop is CASSGPSGSYTDTQYF. As DNA, the CDR3 is TGTGCCAGCAGCGGACCTAGCGGGAGTTACACAGATACGCAGTATTTT.

This clone was counted ten times or more. The genes are TRBV28 and TRBJ1-3; weak D call: TRBD1 (5 bases). Per the germline V gene, CDR1 is MDHEN and CDR2 is SYDVKM. The CDR3 runs to 16 residues. V was trimmed by 5 bases and J by 3 bases, leaving 17 bases between them. Written as DNA, the CDR3 is TGTGCCAGCAGTGGGAGAGGCGCGGGGGGTGGAAACACCATATATTTT. Its translation: CASSGRGAGGGNTIYF.

The V call is TRBV7-2, the J call TRBJ1-2; 10 bases agree with TRBD1. The CDR3 is made up of 15 amino acids. With 0 bases clipped from V and 8 bases from J, the junction kept 6 bases outside the gene matches. Germline V gives CDR1 SGHTA, CDR2 FQGNSA. The CDR3 region is CASSLAWTGGWGYTF. CDR3 nucleotides: TGTGCCAGCAGCTTAGCGTGGACAGGGGGTTGGGGCTACACCTTC.

About this clone: Other DNA sequences from this sample encode an identical CDR3 as well. The genes are TRBV6-1 and TRBJ1-1, with no clear D. Germline V lookup: CDR1 MNHNS, CDR2 SASEGT. V was pared by 3 bases and J by 1 base, with 6 bases between. The CDR3 extends over 13 amino acids. CDR3 nucleotides: TGTGCCAGCAGTGAGGGTCCGAACACTGAAGCTTTCTTT. This sequence encodes CASSEGPNTEAFF.

This clone was counted a few times. The chain is built from TRBV5-4 and TRBJ1-3; D not certain. V was cut by 1 base and J by 0 bases, with 11 bases left in between. CDR3 size: 16 residues. Per germline, CDR1 SGHNT and CDR2 YYREEE (reference sequence). CDR3 protein: CASSLSASSSGNTIYF. The DNA for the CDR3 is TGTGCCAGCAGCTTGTCGGCCAGCTCCTCTGGAAACACCATATATTTT.

This clone was recorded a few times. V and J are TRBV6-5 and TRBJ1-6; possibly TRBD1 for D (5 bases). V was shortened by 2 bases and J by 6 bases, with 11 bases between the two germline ends. The CDR3 length is 15 residues. The germline gives CDR1 MNHEY, CDR2 SVGAGI. In DNA, the CDR3 is TGTGCCAGCAGTTACGGGGGGGAGGGTAATTCACCCCTCCACTTT. It specifies CASSYGGEGNSPLHF.